The next 25 T cell receptor beta chains were all read from a single sample in a study of beta chain features in type 1 diabetes. As every portion of the isolated RNA was reverse transcribed, the sequencing read expressed TCRB transcripts. Sequencing was performed with immunoSEQ multiplex PCR; in TCRdb, only in-frame clones are kept and a portion is missing. The sample records roughly 380,000 clones, around 19% being singletons. Sequenced input: naive CD4+ T cells from blood. All receptors derive from a woman aged 18-30 years in good health.

This clone was seen a handful of times. Additional DNA sequences in this sample encode the identical CDR3. The rearrangement joins TRBV29-1 to TRBJ2-3; the D gene is possibly TRBD1 (6 bases). CDR3 length: 13 residues. The germline V gene has CDR1 SQVTM and CDR2 ANQGSEA. The ends were cut back, 4 bases at V and 3 bases at J, with 11 bases in the middle. CDR3 sequence (DNA): TGCAGCGTTGTGGGGCAGGGGACAGATACGCAGTATTTT. This codes for CSVVGQGTDTQYF.

The chain carries TRBV30 and TRBJ1-3; perhaps TRBD1 as D (5 bases). Germline values: CDR1 GTSNPN, CDR2 SVGIG (reference sequence). This CDR3 region has 13 residues. The germline V and J ends were trimmed by 2 bases and 4 bases, with 9 bases remaining between them. CDR3 coding DNA: TGTGCCTGGAGTCCAGGGCCCGGAAACACCATATATTTT. It encodes CAWSPGPGNTIYF.

V gene TRBV7-2 combines with J gene TRBJ2-3; D is possibly TRBD1 (5 bases). The CDR3 has 13 amino acids. The germline gives CDR1 SGHTA, CDR2 FQGNSA. Deletions cut 4 bases from V and 5 bases from J, with 10 bases between. CDR3 DNA sequence: TGTGCCAGCAGCTCCGGACACGGAGATACGCAGTATTTT. Translated: CASSSGHGDTQYF. The variable domain in full, completed from reference TRBV7-2 and TRBJ2-3, reads GAGVSQSPSNKVTEKGKDVELRCDPISGHTALYWYRQSLGQGLEFLIYFQGNSAPDKSGLPSDRFSAERTGGSVSTLTIQRTQQEDSAVYLCASSSGHGDTQYFGPGTRLTVL.

This rearrangement joins TRBV2 to TRBJ2-7; 12 bases map to TRBD1. Germline trimming cut 8 bases from V and 5 bases from J; bases unmatched to any gene: 7. There are 14 residues in the CDR3. Germline CDR1 SNHLY, CDR2 FYNNEI. The CDR3 loop reads CASLRDRGLDEQYF. The CDR3 region has the DNA TGTGCCAGCTTAAGGGACAGGGGGCTCGACGAGCAGTACTTC.

This sequence joins TRBV2 and TRBJ2-3; 7 bases agree with TRBD2. This CDR3 region has 15 residues. Trimming took 8 bases from V and 1 from J; bases not matched to a gene: 9. Germline-derived CDR1 and CDR2 are SNHLY and FYNNEI. Here the CDR3 DNA reads TGTGCCAGCTCCGAACTGGGACTACGCACAGATACGCAGTATTTT. It encodes CASSELGLRTDTQYF.

This clone appeared a few times. The chain employs TRBV30 and TRBJ1-5; D not resolved. This CDR3 spans 14 amino acids. Germline CDR1 reads GTSNPN; CDR2 reads SVGIG (reference sequence). The V end was cut by 0 bases, the J end by 3 bases, with 9 bases between. For the CDR3, the DNA is TGTGCCTGGAGTGTAAGTACAGTCAATCAGCCCCAGCATTTT. This encodes CAWSVSTVNQPQHF.

In this sample, this clone turned up a few times. The V and J genes are TRBV9 and TRBJ2-5; 10 nucleotides line up with TRBD2. This CDR3 has 16 residues. Germline V gene data show CDR1 as SGDLS and CDR2 as YYNGEE. J was trimmed by 1 base and V by 3 bases; bases with no gene match: 6. In DNA, the CDR3 is TGTGCCAGCAGCGCCGGGGTAGCGGGGGGCCAAGAGACCCAGTACTTC. This codes for CASSAGVAGGQETQYF.

J is TRBJ2-1 and V is TRBV6-1, with 10 bases lining up with TRBD2. The V segment lost 4 bases and the J segment 7 bases; nucleotides outside the gene matches: 1. Germline-derived CDR1 and CDR2 are MNHNS and SASEGT. The CDR3 is 13 amino acids. For the CDR3, the DNA is TGTGCCAGCAGTGGGGGACTAGCGAATGAGCAGTTCTTC. It codes for CASSGGLANEQFF.

The chain joins TRBV30 to TRBJ1-1; TRBD1 is a possible D gene (5 bases). The germline CDR1 and CDR2 sequences are GTSNPN and SVGIG (reference sequence). The CDR3 covers 12 residues. The V end was cut by 1 base, the J end by 6 bases, with 9 bases between. The CDR3 sequence is CAWSDRSAEAFF. CDR3 nucleotide sequence: TGTGCCTGGAGTGACAGGTCTGCTGAAGCTTTCTTT. Full variable domain (rest looked up from reference TRBV30 and TRBJ1-1): SQTIHQWPATLVQPVGSPLSLECTVEGTSNPNLYWYRQAAGRGLQLLFYSVGIGQISSEVPQNLSASRPQDRQFILSSKKLLLSDSGFYLCAWSDRSAEAFFGQGTRLTVV.

The chain employs TRBV5-4 and TRBJ2-2; 10 bases map to TRBD1. There are 16 residues in the CDR3. The germline V gene has CDR1 SGHNT and CDR2 YYREEE (reference sequence). The junction had 5 bases not matched to a gene; V was cut back by 3 bases and J by 3 bases. The CDR3 is CASSSRQGADTGELFF. The CDR3 nucleotides are TGTGCCAGCAGCTCAAGACAGGGGGCGGACACCGGGGAGCTGTTTTTT.

This clone appeared a few times. V and J are TRBV6-1 and TRBJ2-7, with D tentatively TRBD2 (5 bases). V gave up 6 bases and J gave up 7 bases, with 19 bases separating them. Germline CDR1 reads MNHNS; CDR2 reads SASEGT. There are 14 residues in the CDR3. CDR3 sequence (DNA): TGTGCCAGCAGGAGACGGGAATCCTACTTGGAGCAGTACTTC. Its protein product is CASRRRESYLEQYF.

This clone has only a few counts. The V call is TRBV4-1, the J call TRBJ2-2, with D possibly matching TRBD2 (5 bases). The CDR3 length is 15 residues. V dropped 4 bases and J dropped 1 base, with 10 bases sitting between them. Germline lookup yields CDR1 MGHRA and CDR2 YSYEKL. The CDR3 nucleotides are TGCGCCAGCAGCCGGTCTGAGGGGAACACCGGGGAGCTGTTTTTT. This translates into CASSRSEGNTGELFF.

The chain joins TRBV10-3 to TRBJ2-7, with 9 bases lining up with TRBD1. The CDR3 consists of 14 residues. V lost 6 bases to trimming and J lost 4 bases; unmatched junction nucleotides: 7. Germline V lookup: CDR1 ENHRY, CDR2 SYGVKD. CDR3 in amino acids: CAISPRDRAYEQYF. The CDR3 nucleotides read TGTGCCATCAGCCCCCGGGACAGGGCATACGAGCAGTACTTC.

This clone was observed a handful of times. The chain has TRBV5-5 and TRBJ2-6; D is uncertain. Germline-derived CDR1 and CDR2 are SGHKS and YYEKEE (reference sequence). The V end lost 2 bases, the J end lost 4 bases, and 7 bases lay between the germline ends. The CDR3 runs 14 residues. The CDR3 is CASSFDRGANVLTF. The CDR3 bases are TGTGCCAGCAGCTTTGATCGGGGGGCCAACGTCCTGACTTTC.

This clone appeared a single time. CDR3 in amino acids: CASSAHERGGQDTQYF. DNA of the CDR3: TGTGCCAGCAGCGCACATGAGCGGGGGGGCCAGGATACGCAGTATTTT. The V and J genes are TRBV9 and TRBJ2-3; 10 bases are shared with TRBD2. The length of the CDR3 is 16 residues. Germline V gene lookup returns CDR1 SGDLS and CDR2 YYNGEE. The V and J ends lost 3 bases and 6 bases, in that order; junction bases with no gene match: 10.

This clone turned up a few times. The chain joins TRBV20-1 to TRBJ1-1, with D perhaps matching TRBD1 (5 bases). Germline CDR1 is DFQATT and CDR2 is SNEGSKA (reference sequence). This CDR3 contains 11 residues. The CDR3 nucleotides are TGCAGCGTGGGGGAGGGTACTAAAGCTTTCTTT. Translated, it gives CSVGEGTKAFF.

V is TRBV30 and J is TRBJ1-1; D may be TRBD1 (6 bases). The germline gives CDR1 GTSNPN, CDR2 SVGIG (reference sequence). The CDR3 spans 12 residues. Trimming stripped 7 bases from V and 1 base from J, with 10 bases between. CDR3 nucleotide sequence: TGTGCCTTACAGGGTCCGAACACTGAAGCTTTCTTT. Translating it yields CALQGPNTEAFF.

This clone appeared a few times. The chain recombines TRBV11-2 with TRBJ2-1, with D hard to call. V shed 4 bases and J shed 0 bases, with 10 bases lying between them. This CDR3 is 15 amino acids long. CDR1 is SGHAT, CDR2 FQNNGV, per germline. CDR3 in amino acids: CASSSAVSSYNEQFF. Here the CDR3 DNA reads TGTGCCAGCAGCTCCGCGGTTAGCTCCTACAATGAGCAGTTCTTC.

The gene calls are TRBV5-4 and TRBJ2-3, with 12 bases fitting TRBD2. Germline V gene lookup returns CDR1 SGHNT and CDR2 YYREEE (reference sequence). Unmatched junction bases numbered 9, after V lost 4 bases and J lost 0 bases. The CDR3 has 18 residues. In DNA form, the CDR3 reads TGTGCCAGCAGCCCACCGGGACTAGCGGGTCCAAGCACAGATACGCAGTATTTT. Amino acids: CASSPPGLAGPSTDTQYF.

The CDR3 nucleotides are TGCAGCGCCAACCGGGGACTGGGCTACGAGCAGTACTTC. Its translation: CSANRGLGYEQYF. V and J are TRBV29-1 and TRBJ2-7, with D possibly TRBD2 on 6 matching bases. This CDR3 contains 13 residues. The V end was cut by 7 bases, the J end by 3 bases, with 16 bases between. Germline CDR1 SQVTM, CDR2 ANQGSEA.

The gene calls are TRBV7-2 and TRBJ2-5; 8 bases fit TRBD2. Germline CDR1 SGHTA, CDR2 FQGNSA. The CDR3 contains 16 residues. Germline trimming cut 5 bases from V and 7 bases from J; bases unmatched to any gene: 15. For the CDR3, the DNA is TGTGCCAGCAGCCCCCAAGGGCGGGGGGCCGGGTCGACCCAGTACTTC. Its protein is CASSPQGRGAGSTQYF.

This clone was observed a handful of times. J is TRBJ2-7 and V is TRBV5-1, with D perhaps matching TRBD1 (6 bases). The V end lost 4 bases, the J end lost 10 bases, and 15 bases lay between the germline ends. The CDR3 loop spans 12 amino acids. The germline V gene encodes CDR1 SGHRS and CDR2 YFSETQ. CDR3 bases: TGCGCCAGCAGCGCAGACAGGAAGGGACAGTACTTC. This encodes CASSADRKGQYF.

This clone was seen a few times. The J gene is TRBJ2-3, the V gene TRBV7-2; 8 bases map to TRBD2. The CDR3 has 14 amino acids. The J segment lost 4 bases and the V segment lost 5 bases, leaving 5 bases of the junction unmatched. CDR1 and CDR2 from the germline V gene are SGHTA and FQGNSA. CDR3 protein: CASSLGLAPDTQYF. The CDR3 DNA reads as TGTGCCAGCAGCCTTGGACTAGCCCCAGATACGCAGTATTTT.

This CDR3 reads CAWSGSLAGNQPQHF. The CDR3 bases are TGTGCCTGGAGTGGCAGCCTAGCAGGAAATCAGCCCCAGCATTTT. The rearrangement joins TRBV30 to TRBJ1-5; D is uncertain. The V end was cut by 1 base, the J end by 4 bases, with 14 bases between. This CDR3 has 15 residues. Germline CDR1 is GTSNPN and CDR2 is SVGIG (reference sequence).

This clone has just a few counts. The junction departs from germline at one end; a sequencing error may be responsible. The chain employs TRBV27 and TRBJ2-7; the D gene is possibly TRBD1 (6 bases). CDR3 length equals 14 residues. Germline assignment: CDR1 MNHEY and CDR2 SMNVEV (reference sequence). CDR3 amino acids: CASSHVGTIGEQYF. The CDR3 bases are TGTGCCAGCAGCCACGTGGGGACAATTGGCGAGCAATACTTC.